This TCR beta chain was sequenced during a study of patients and donors after allogeneic stem cell transplantation. TCRdb itself ran the RT-PCR reads through MiXCR, one entry per CDR3 protein. The repertoire has 150,000 to 200,000 distinct CDR3 sequences, 41% of them found once; the top ten carry about 33%. This clonotype was observed a handful of times. The specimen sequenced was blood, either unsorted or a sorted T cell fraction (not recorded which). The sequence was obtained from a human donor who was either an allogeneic HSCT recipient or a stem cell or donor lymphocyte infusion donor (not recorded which). It is not recorded whose cells these are; they may come from a transplant donor.

The CDR3 sequence is CASRPTGPGTEAFF. CDR3 sequence (DNA): TGTGCCAGCAGGCCGACAGGGCCAGGGACTGAAGCTTTCTTT. The chain links TRBV7-9 to TRBJ1-1; 7 bases are shared with TRBD1. The CDR3 covers 14 residues. The V gene's germline CDR1 is SEHNR and CDR2 FQNEAQ (reference sequence). Trimming cost V 6 bases and J 5 bases; bases outside gene matches: 9. Together with reference TRBV7-9 and TRBJ1-1, the CDR3 gives the full variable domain: DTGVSQNPRHKITKRGQNVTFRCDPISEHNRLYWYRQTLGQGPEFLTYFQNEAQLEKSRLLSDRFSAERPKGSFSTLEIQRTEQGDSAMYLCASRPTGPGTEAFFGQGTRLTVV.